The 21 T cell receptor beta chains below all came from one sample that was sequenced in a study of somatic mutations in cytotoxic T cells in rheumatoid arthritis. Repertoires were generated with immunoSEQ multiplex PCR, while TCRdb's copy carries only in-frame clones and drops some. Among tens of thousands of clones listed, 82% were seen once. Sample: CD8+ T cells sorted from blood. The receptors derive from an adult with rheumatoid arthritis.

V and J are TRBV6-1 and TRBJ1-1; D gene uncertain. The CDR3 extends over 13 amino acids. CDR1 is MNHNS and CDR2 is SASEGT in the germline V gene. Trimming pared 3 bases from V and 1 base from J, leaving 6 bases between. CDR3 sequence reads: CASSDWGNTEAFF. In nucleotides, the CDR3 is TGTGCCAGCAGTGATTGGGGGAACACTGAAGCTTTCTTT.

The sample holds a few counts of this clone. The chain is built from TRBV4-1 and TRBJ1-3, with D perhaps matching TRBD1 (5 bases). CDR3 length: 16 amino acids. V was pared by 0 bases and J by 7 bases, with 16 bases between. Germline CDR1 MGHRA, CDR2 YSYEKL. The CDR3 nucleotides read TGCGCCAGCAGCCAAGATTGGGGGAGATTAGAGAACACCATATATTTT. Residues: CASSQDWGRLENTIYF.

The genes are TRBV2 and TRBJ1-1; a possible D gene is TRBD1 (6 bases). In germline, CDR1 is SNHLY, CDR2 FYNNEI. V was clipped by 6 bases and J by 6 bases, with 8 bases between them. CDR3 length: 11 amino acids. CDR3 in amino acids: CASRDRPEAFF. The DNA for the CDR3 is TGTGCCAGCAGGGACAGACCTGAAGCTTTCTTT.

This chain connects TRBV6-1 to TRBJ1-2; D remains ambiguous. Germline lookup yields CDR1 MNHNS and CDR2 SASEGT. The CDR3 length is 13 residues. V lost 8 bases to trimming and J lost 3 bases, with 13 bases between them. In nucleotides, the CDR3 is TGTGCCAGCCGTCCGGGTGTTGACTATGGCTACACCTTC. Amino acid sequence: CASRPGVDYGYTF.

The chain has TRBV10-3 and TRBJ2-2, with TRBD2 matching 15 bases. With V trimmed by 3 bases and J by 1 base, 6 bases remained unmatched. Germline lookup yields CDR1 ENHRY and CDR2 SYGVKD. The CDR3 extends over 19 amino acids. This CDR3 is CAISDGLAGGLLNTGELFF. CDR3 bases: TGTGCCATCAGTGATGGACTAGCGGGAGGGCTACTGAACACCGGGGAGCTGTTTTTT.

The CDR3 bases are TGTGCCATCAGCATCGGGACTAGCGTCGACAATGAGCAGTTCTTC. It translates to CAISIGTSVDNEQFF. This chain joins TRBV10-3 and TRBJ2-1, with TRBD2 matching 10 bases. There are 15 residues in the CDR3. Germline V gene sequence: CDR1 ENHRY, CDR2 SYGVKD. V was clipped by 6 bases and J by 5 bases; unmatched bases: 7.

This chain's CDR3 is CASSQGTDGANVLTF. The CDR3 region has the DNA TGTGCCAGCAGCCAGGGCACGGACGGGGCCAACGTCCTGACTTTC. This sequence joins TRBV6-6 and TRBJ2-6, with TRBD1 as a possible D gene (5 bases). The V end was cut by 6 bases, the J end by 4 bases, with 13 bases between. This CDR3 has 15 amino acids. Germline CDR1 is MNHNY and CDR2 is SVGAGI (reference sequence).

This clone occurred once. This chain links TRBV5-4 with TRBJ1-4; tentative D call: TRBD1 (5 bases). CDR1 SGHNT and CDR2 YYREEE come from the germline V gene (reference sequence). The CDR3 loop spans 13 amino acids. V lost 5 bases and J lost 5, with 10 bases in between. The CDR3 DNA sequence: TGTGCCAGCAGTACAGGATTCAATGAAAAACTGTTTTTT. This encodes CASSTGFNEKLFF. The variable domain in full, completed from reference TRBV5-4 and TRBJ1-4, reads ETGVTQSPTHLIKTRGQQVTLRCSSQSGHNTVSWYQQALGQGPQFIFQYYREEENGRGNFPPRFSGLQFPNYSSELNVNALELDDSALYLCASSTGFNEKLFFGSGTQLSVL.

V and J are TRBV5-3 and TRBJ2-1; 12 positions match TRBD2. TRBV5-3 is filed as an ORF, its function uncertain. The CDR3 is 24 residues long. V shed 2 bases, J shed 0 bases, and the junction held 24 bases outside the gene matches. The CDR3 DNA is TGTGCCAGAAGCTTTAGCCCACCACAACGCGCGAGGACTAGCGGGACGAGCTCCTACAATGAGCAGTTCTTC. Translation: CARSFSPPQRARTSGTSSYNEQFF.

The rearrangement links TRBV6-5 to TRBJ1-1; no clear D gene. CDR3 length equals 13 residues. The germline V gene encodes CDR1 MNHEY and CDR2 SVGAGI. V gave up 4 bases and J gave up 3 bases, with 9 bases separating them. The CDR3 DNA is TGTGCCAGCAGTTGGAGGCCAGACACTGAAGCTTTCTTT. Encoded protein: CASSWRPDTEAFF.

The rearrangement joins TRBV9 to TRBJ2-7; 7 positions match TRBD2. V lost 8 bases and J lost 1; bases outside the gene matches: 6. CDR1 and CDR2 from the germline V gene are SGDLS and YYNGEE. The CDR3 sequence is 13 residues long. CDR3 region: CASSGGSSYEQYF. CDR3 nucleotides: TGTGCCAGTTCCGGCGGGAGTTCCTACGAGCAGTACTTC.

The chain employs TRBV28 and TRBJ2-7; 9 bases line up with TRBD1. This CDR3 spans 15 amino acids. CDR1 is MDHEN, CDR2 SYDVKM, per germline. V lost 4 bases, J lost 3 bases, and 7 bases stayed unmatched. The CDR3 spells CASSSPDRGDYEQYF. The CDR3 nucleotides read TGTGCCAGCAGTTCCCCGGACAGGGGAGACTACGAGCAGTACTTC.

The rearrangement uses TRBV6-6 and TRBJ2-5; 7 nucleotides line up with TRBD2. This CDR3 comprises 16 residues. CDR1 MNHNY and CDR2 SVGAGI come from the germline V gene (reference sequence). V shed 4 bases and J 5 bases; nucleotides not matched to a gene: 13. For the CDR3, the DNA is TGTGCCAGCAGTTCCGGGGACTACGAGGATTTCGAGACCCAGTACTTC. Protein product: CASSSGDYEDFETQYF.

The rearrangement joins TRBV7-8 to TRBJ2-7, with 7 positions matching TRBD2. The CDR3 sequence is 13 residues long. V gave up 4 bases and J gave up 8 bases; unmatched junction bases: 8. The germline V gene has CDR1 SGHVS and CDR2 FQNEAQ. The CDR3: CASSSSGVAQQYF. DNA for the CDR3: TGTGCCAGCAGCTCCAGCGGGGTGGCTCAGCAGTACTTC.

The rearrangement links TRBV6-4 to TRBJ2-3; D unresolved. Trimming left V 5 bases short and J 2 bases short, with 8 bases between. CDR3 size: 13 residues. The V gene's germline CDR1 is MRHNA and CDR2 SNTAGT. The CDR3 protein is CASSSKDTDTQYF. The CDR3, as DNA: TGTGCCAGCAGTTCCAAAGACACAGATACGCAGTATTTT.

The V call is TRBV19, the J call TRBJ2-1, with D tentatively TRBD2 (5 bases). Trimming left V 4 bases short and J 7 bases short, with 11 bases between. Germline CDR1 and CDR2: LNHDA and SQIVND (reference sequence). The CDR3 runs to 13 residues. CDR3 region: CASSNGIGNEQFF. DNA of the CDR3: TGTGCCAGTAGTAACGGGATTGGAAATGAGCAGTTCTTC.

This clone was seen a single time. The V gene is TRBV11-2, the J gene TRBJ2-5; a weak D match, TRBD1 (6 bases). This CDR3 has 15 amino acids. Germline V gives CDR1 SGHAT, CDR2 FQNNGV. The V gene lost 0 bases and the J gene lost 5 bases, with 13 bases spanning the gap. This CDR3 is CASSLDTGQGETQYF. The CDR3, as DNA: TGTGCCAGCAGCTTAGATACGGGCCAGGGGGAGACCCAGTACTTC. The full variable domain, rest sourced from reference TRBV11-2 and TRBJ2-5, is EAGVAQSPRYKIIEKRQSVAFWCNPISGHATLYWYQQILGQGPKLLIQFQNNGVVDDSQLPKDRFSAERLKGVDSTLKIQPAKLEDSAVYLCASSLDTGQGETQYFGPGTRLLVL.

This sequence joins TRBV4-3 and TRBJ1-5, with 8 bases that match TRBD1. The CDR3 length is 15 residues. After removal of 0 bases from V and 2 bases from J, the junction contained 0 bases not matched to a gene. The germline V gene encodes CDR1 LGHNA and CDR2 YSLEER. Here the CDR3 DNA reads TGCGCCAGCAGCCAAGAGGACAGGGGCAATCAGCCCCAGCATTTT. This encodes CASSQEDRGNQPQHF.

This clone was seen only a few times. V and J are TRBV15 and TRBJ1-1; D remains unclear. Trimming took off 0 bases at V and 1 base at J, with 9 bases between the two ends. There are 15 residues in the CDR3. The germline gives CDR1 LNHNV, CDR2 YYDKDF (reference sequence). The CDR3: CATSRDRVPNTEAFF. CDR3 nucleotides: TGTGCCACCAGCAGAGATCGGGTTCCGAACACTGAAGCTTTCTTT. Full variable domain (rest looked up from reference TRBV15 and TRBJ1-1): DAMVIQNPRYQVTQFGKPVTLSCSQTLNHNVMYWYQQKSSQAPKLLFHYYDKDFNNEADTPDNFQSRRPNTSFCFLDIRSPGLGDTAMYLCATSRDRVPNTEAFFGQGTRLTVV.

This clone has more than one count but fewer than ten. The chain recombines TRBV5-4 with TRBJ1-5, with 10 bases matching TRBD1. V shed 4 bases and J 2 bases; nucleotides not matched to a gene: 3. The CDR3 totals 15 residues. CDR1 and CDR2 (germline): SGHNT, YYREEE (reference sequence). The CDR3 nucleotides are TGTGCCAGCAGCGTCGGGACAGGGGGCAATCAGCCCCAGCATTTT. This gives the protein CASSVGTGGNQPQHF. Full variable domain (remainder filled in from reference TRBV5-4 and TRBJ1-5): ETGVTQSPTHLIKTRGQQVTLRCSSQSGHNTVSWYQQALGQGPQFIFQYYREEENGRGNFPPRFSGLQFPNYSSELNVNALELDDSALYLCASSVGTGGNQPQHFGDGTRLSIL.

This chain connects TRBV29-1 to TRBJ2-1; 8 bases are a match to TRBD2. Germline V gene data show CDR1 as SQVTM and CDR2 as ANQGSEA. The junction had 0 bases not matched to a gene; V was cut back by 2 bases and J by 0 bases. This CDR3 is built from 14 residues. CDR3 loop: CSVERGGSYNEQFF. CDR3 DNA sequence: TGCAGCGTTGAACGGGGGGGCTCCTACAATGAGCAGTTCTTC.